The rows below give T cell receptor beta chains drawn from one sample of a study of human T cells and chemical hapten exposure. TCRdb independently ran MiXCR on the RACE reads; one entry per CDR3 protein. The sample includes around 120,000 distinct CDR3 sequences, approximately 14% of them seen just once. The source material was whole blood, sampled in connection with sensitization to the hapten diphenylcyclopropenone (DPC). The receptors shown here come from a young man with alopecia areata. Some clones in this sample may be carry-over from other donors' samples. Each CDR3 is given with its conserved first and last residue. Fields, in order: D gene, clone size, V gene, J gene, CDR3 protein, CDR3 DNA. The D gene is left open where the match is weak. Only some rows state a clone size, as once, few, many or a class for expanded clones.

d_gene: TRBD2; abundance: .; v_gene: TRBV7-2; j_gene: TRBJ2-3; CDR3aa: CASSLYGLASSTDTQYF; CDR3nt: TGTGCCAGCAGCTTATACGGACTAGCGTCTAGCACAGATACGCAGTATTTT
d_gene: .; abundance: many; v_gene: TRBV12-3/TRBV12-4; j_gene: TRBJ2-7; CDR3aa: CASSLESIYEQYF; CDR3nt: TGTGCCAGCAGTTTAGAAAGTATCTACGAGCAGTACTTC
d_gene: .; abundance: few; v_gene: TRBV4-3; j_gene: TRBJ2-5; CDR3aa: CASSLGGRRETQYF; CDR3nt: TGCGCCAGCAGCCTGGGAGGAAGGCGAGAGACCCAGTACTTC
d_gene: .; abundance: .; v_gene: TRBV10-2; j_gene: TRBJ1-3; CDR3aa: CASSQRGAGAADRGNTIYF; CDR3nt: TGCGCCAGCAGCCAGAGAGGGGCCGGAGCCGCCGATCGTGGAAACACCATATATTTT
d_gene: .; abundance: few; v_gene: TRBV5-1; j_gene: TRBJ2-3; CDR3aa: CASRLPGHRRTDTQYF; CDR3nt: TGCGCCAGCAGGCTCCCGGGACACCGCCGCACAGATACGCAGTATTTT
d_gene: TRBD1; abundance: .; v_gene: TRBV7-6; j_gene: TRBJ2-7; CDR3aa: CASTDDRGYEQYF; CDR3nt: TGTGCCAGCACTGACGACAGGGGCTACGAGCAGTACTTC
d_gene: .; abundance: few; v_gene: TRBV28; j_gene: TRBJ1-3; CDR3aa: CASSTGDKNTIYF; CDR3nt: TGTGCCAGCAGTACGGGGGATAAAAACACCATATATTTT
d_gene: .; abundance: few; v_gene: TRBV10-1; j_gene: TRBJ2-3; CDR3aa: CASSEFFQGKDTQYF; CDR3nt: TGCGCCAGCAGTGAGTTTTTCCAGGGAAAGGATACGCAGTATTTT
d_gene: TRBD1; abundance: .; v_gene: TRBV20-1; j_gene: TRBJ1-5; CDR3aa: CSARRGLGNQPQHF; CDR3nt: TGCAGTGCGAGAAGGGGGCTCGGCAATCAGCCCCAGCATTTT
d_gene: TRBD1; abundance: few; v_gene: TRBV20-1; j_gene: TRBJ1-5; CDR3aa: CSASGTGVNQPQHF; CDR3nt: TGCAGTGCTAGCGGGACAGGGGTCAATCAGCCCCAGCATTTT
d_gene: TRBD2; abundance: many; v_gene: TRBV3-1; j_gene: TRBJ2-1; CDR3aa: CASSQEPAGRLVHEQFF; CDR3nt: TGTGCCAGCAGCCAAGAACCAGCGGGGCGGCTAGTGCATGAGCAGTTCTTC
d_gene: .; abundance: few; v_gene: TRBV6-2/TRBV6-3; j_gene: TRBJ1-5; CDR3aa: CASSYPRTRRYSNQPQHF; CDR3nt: TGTGCCAGCAGTTACCCACGGACACGCCGTTATAGCAATCAGCCCCAGCATTTT
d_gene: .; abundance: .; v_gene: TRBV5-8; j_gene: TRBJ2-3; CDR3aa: CASWGPGAFTDTQYF; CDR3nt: TGTGCCAGCTGGGGCCCGGGAGCCTTCACAGATACGCAGTATTTT
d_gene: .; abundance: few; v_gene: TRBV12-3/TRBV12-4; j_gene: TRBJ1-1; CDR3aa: CASSFGPEAFF; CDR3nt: TGTGCCAGCAGCTTTGGGCCAGAAGCTTTCTTT
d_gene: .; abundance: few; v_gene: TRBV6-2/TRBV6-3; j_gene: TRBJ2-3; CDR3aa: CASSYPQGRGTDTQYF; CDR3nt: TGTGCCAGCAGTTACCCCCAGGGGCGCGGAACAGATACGCAGTATTTT
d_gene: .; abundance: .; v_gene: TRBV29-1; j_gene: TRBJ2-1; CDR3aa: CSVEVRSAGNEQFF; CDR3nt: TGCAGCGTTGAGGTTCGGTCAGCGGGTAATGAGCAGTTCTTC
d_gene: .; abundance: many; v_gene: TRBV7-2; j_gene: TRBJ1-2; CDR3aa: CASSSRGELIPNYGYTF; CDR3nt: TGTGCCAGCAGCTCCAGAGGCGAACTAATCCCTAACTATGGCTACACCTTC
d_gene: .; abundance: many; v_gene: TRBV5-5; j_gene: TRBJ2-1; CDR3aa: CASSLSQVVEQFF; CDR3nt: TGTGCCAGCAGCTTGAGCCAGGTGGTAGAGCAGTTCTTC
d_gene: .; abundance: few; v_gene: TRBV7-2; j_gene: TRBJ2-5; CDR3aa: CASSSQGETQYF; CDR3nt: TGTGCCAGCAGCTCGCAGGGGGAGACCCAGTACTTC